This T cell receptor beta chain was profiled in a study of shared clonotypes between healthy human individuals. Generated by immunoSEQ multiplex PCR, the TCRdb table keeps only in-frame clones and is missing some. The sample comprises a few million clones, approximately 94% of which are singletons, and roughly 0.13% rests with the top ten. The CDR3 extends over 14 amino acids. Deletions cut 4 bases from V and 0 bases from J, with 8 bases between. From germline, CDR1 is SGHTA and CDR2 FQGNSA. Regarding the study as a whole: It was the non-shared clonotypes that had lower generation probabilities than clonotypes shared by all four donors.

To note about this clone: Its antigen is undetermined.

Source material: naive CD4+ T cells sorted from blood. Regarding subset: CD45RA+ positively selected. The chain has TRBV7-2 and TRBJ2-3; D ambiguous. The receptor's source is a man aged 18-30 years in good health. As DNA, the CDR3 is TGTGCCAGCAGCTCATACAGTAGCACAGATACGCAGTATTTT. This codes for CASSSYSSTDTQYF. The entire variable domain, with the rest obtained from reference TRBV7-2 and TRBJ2-3, is as follows: GAGVSQSPSNKVTEKGKDVELRCDPISGHTALYWYRQSLGQGLEFLIYFQGNSAPDKSGLPSDRFSAERTGGSVSTLTIQRTQQEDSAVYLCASSSYSSTDTQYFGPGTRLTVL.